This section outlines one T cell receptor beta chain sequence together with its context. Its antigen is currently not known. Base qualities are not provided; no much larger clone lies one nucleotide away. This sample is part of a study of beta chain features in type 1 diabetes (dated by TCRdb to the late 2010s). About the study as a whole: No differences in mean age, gender distribution, total cell number or subset yield were found between patients and healthy donors. A total of 90 million to 120 million sorted cells were examined across all samples, and a strong correlation was observed between cell number per subset and RNA yield. In the study, recently diagnosed type 1 diabetes patients and matched healthy donors were compared on the TCRB repertoires of their sorted circulating CD4+ T cell subsets. Regulatory and stem cell-like memory subsets were isolated from only 8 patients and about 8 healthy donors, whereas naive and central memory subsets came from all 28 donors.

Overall results and qualifications from the work: Shorter templates might have been favored by PCR, but patient and control samples were amplified and corrected together, so both groups would have been affected equally by any skew. Naive, central memory and regulatory TCRB repertoires appeared more similar among patients than among healthy donors. Sequencing cDNA rather than genomic DNA could over-represent highly expressing activated cells, although activation and CD3 levels did not differ between groups. Fewer insertions and more nucleotide deletions at VDJ recombination sites were observed in patients with type 1 diabetes, implying thymic rearrangement abnormalities. HLA sub-analyses involved small numbers of individuals, so any influence of HLA type on TCRB rearrangement remained unresolved. In all four CD4+ subsets, TCRB CDR3 length was moderately but significantly shorter in type 1 diabetes patients.

Taken from the germline V gene (reference sequence), the CDR1 and CDR2 loops are LNHDA and SQIVND. V trim: 6 bases; J trim: 0 bases; unmatched bases: 8. From the cysteine up to the phenylalanine, the CDR3 has a length of 15 residues. Of the read, only the CDR3 DNA is kept; its 45 bases are in frame from base 1. Each donor gave one peripheral blood draw, averaging approximately 0.12 L, which was collected into heparinised tubes. Naive, central memory, regulatory and stem cell-like memory CD4+ T cells were sorted on a BD FACSAria II using a panel including CD45RO, CCR7, CD25, CD127, CD95 and CD27. All sorted populations exceeded 95% purity. PBMCs were isolated right away by Lymphoprep density gradient centrifugation and were stained directly, without culture. So that batch effects would be minimized, each experiment stained and sorted samples in pairs, pairing one healthy donor with one patient. All of the isolated RNA was reverse transcribed with the High Capacity cDNA Reverse Transcription Kit, so expressed TCRB transcripts were sequenced. Naive, central memory and regulatory T cell samples underwent deep immunoSEQ sequencing, averaging around 3.7 million total reads per sample. After sorted cells were lysed in RLT buffer, RNA was extracted with DNase-treated RNeasy Micro or Mini kits, with the choice depending on cell number. Each cell subset was processed on its own to prevent cross-contamination, while patient and healthy donor samples were processed together. Using the immunoSEQ multiplex PCR, TCRB sequences were amplified from cDNA into 87-bp fragments spanning the CDR3 region. The amplicons were sequenced using the Illumina HiSeq platform. On the study's bioinformatics: Synthetic template baselines were used to correct PCR bias computationally, reads within Hamming distance 2 were collapsed together, and singletons that could not be merged were discarded. Reads were aligned against IMGT to assign V, D and J genes, CDR3 length and insertions or deletions at six rearrangement sites. Within each subset, clonotype counts were normalized to the number of sorted cells before true diversity and Gini coefficients were calculated with the tcR R package. The overlap coefficient, calculated on TCRB nucleotide sequences, was used to measure repertoire sharing. As a proxy for the pre-selection repertoire, out-of-frame TCRB sequences from naive cells were analyzed. The table comes from immuneACCESS by way of TCRdb, which keeps in-frame sequences with V and J called. Part of the clones is missing from these tables; in studies checked, under half for an unresolved V gene and the rest for unknown reasons. The V and J calls and clone size were taken over from that table, and D and trimming were inferred from the DNA. Recorded for this sample are 350,000 to 450,000 clones; about 15% of them occurred a single time. 0.03% to 0.04% of the sample is held by the ten biggest clonotypes.

The V and J genes are TRBV19 and TRBJ2-7, and 7 bases in between align with TRBD1. The clonotype comes from a man aged 25 to 45 in good health. The material sequenced was naive CD4+ T cells from blood. Sample cell subset or site, as interpreted from the label and publication: true naive CD4+ T cells. The CDR3 sequence is CASRQRDRTSYEQYF. The nucleotides are TGTGCCAGTAGACAAAGGGACAGAACCTCCTACGAGCAGTACTTC.